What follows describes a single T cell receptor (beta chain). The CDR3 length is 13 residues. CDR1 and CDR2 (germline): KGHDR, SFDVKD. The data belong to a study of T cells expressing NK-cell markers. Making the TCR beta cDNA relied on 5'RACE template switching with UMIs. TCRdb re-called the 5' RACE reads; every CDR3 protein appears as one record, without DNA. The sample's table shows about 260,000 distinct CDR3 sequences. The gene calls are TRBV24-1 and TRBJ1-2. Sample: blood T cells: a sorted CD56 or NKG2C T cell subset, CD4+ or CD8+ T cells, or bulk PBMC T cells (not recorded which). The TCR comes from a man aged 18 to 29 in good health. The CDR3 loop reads CATSTATGYGYTF.